These T cell receptor beta chains were read from a single sample in a study of human T cells and chemical hapten exposure. One entry per CDR3 protein, called by TCRdb with MiXCR from the RACE reads. The table lists 85,000 to 100,000 distinct CDR3 sequences, approximately 10% of them singletons. This material consisted of whole blood, taken in connection with sensitization to the hapten diphenylcyclopropenone (DPC). These receptors came from a man aged 40-55 years with alopecia areata. Some clones in this sample may be carry-over from other donors' samples. CDR3s include the opening cysteine and the closing phenylalanine or tryptophan. Fields, in order: CDR3 protein, CDR3 DNA, D gene, clone size, CDR3 length, J gene, V gene. A D gene is named only where the DNA matches it firmly. Not all rows give a size; the values are once, few, many and, for expanded clones, a class.

CDR3: CASSSLSTGNTIYF; DNA: TGTGCCAGCAGCTCCTTATCTACTGGAAACACCATATATTTT; D: .; size: few; length: 14; J: TRBJ1-3; V: TRBV7-9
CDR3: CASSPGQGNQETQYF; DNA: TGTGCCAGCAGCCCAGGCCAGGGCAACCAAGAGACCCAGTACTTC; D: .; size: .; length: 15; J: TRBJ2-5; V: TRBV11-1
CDR3: CASSSYGDDTGELFF; DNA: TGTGCCAGCAGTTCGTACGGGGATGACACCGGGGAGCTGTTTTTT; D: .; size: .; length: 15; J: TRBJ2-2; V: TRBV27
CDR3: CASSVTGAEGPQHF; DNA: TGTGCCAGCAGTGTGACAGGCGCCGAGGGGCCCCAGCATTTT; D: .; size: .; length: 14; J: TRBJ1-5; V: TRBV25-1
CDR3: CASSQVLAGELFF; DNA: TGTGCCAGCAGCCAAGTTCTAGCCGGGGAGCTGTTTTTT; D: .; size: few; length: 13; J: TRBJ2-2; V: TRBV14
CDR3: CASRGQQNEKLFF; DNA: TGTGCCAGCAGGGGACAGCAGAATGAAAAACTGTTTTTT; D: TRBD1; size: .; length: 13; J: TRBJ1-4; V: TRBV12-3/TRBV12-4
CDR3: CASSLQQNYGYTF; DNA: TGTGCCAGCAGTCTACAACAGAACTATGGCTACACCTTC; D: .; size: many; length: 13; J: TRBJ1-2; V: TRBV28
CDR3: CASSEGTSGRSQYF; DNA: TGTGCCAGCAGTGAAGGGACTAGCGGGAGGTCCCAGTACTTC; D: TRBD2; size: .; length: 14; J: TRBJ2-5; V: TRBV28
CDR3: CAWSLGLSSYNEQFF; DNA: TGTGCCTGGAGCCTCGGACTCAGCTCCTACAATGAGCAGTTCTTC; D: .; size: few; length: 15; J: TRBJ2-1; V: TRBV30
CDR3: CASSQAGRVYEQYF; DNA: TGTGCCAGCAGCCAAGCGGGTAGAGTCTACGAGCAGTACTTC; D: .; size: few; length: 14; J: TRBJ2-7; V: TRBV14
CDR3: CSARDIAPGTGWDVSNQPQHF; DNA: TGCAGTGCTAGAGATATCGCCCCCGGGACAGGGTGGGATGTAAGCAATCAGCCCCAGCATTTT; D: TRBD1; size: many; length: 21; J: TRBJ1-5; V: TRBV20-1
CDR3: CASGSGGGTEAFF; DNA: TGTGCTAGTGGTTCGGGAGGGGGCACTGAAGCTTTCTTT; D: .; size: .; length: 13; J: TRBJ1-1; V: TRBV12-5
CDR3: CATGGLATNTGELFF; DNA: TGTGCCACCGGGGGACTAGCTACGAACACCGGGGAGCTGTTTTTT; D: TRBD2; size: few; length: 15; J: TRBJ2-2; V: TRBV24-1
CDR3: CASSSLQGGSNQPQHF; DNA: TGTGCCAGCAGTTCCCTCCAGGGGGGTAGCAATCAGCCCCAGCATTTT; D: TRBD1; size: many; length: 16; J: TRBJ1-5; V: TRBV28
CDR3: CATDKGPYQPQHF; DNA: TGTGCCACGGACAAGGGCCCTTATCAGCCCCAGCATTTT; D: .; size: few; length: 13; J: TRBJ1-5; V: TRBV6-6
CDR3: CASSKDRAYGYTF; DNA: TGTGCCAGCAGCAAGGACAGGGCCTATGGCTACACCTTC; D: TRBD1; size: many; length: 13; J: TRBJ1-2; V: TRBV12-3/TRBV12-4
CDR3: CASGPILASTDTQYF; DNA: TGTGCCAGCGGTCCGATTTTAGCCAGCACAGATACGCAGTATTTT; D: .; size: few; length: 15; J: TRBJ2-3; V: TRBV7-9
CDR3: CASSLATSGRTELFF; DNA: TGTGCCAGCAGCTTAGCTACGTCAGGGAGGACGGAGCTGTTTTTT; D: .; size: many; length: 15; J: TRBJ2-2; V: TRBV7-2
CDR3: CATSDPSGADTQYF; DNA: TGTGCCACCAGTGATCCGTCGGGGGCAGATACGCAGTATTTT; D: .; size: few; length: 14; J: TRBJ2-3; V: TRBV24-1
CDR3: CASSLWAGANQPQHF; DNA: TGTGCCAGCAGCTTGTGGGCAGGGGCCAATCAGCCCCAGCATTTT; D: .; size: .; length: 15; J: TRBJ1-5; V: TRBV5-6
CDR3: CASTPRAGGVISSYEQYF; DNA: TGTGCCAGCACCCCTCGGGCGGGAGGCGTTATAAGCTCCTACGAGCAGTACTTC; D: TRBD2; size: few; length: 18; J: TRBJ2-7; V: TRBV27
CDR3: CASSFLGKDYEQYF; DNA: TGTGCCAGCAGCTTTCTGGGCAAAGACTACGAGCAGTACTTC; D: .; size: many; length: 14; J: TRBJ2-7; V: TRBV11-3
CDR3: CASRVDRGRGTEAFF; DNA: TGTGCCAGCAGGGTTGACAGGGGGCGCGGAACTGAAGCTTTCTTT; D: TRBD1; size: many; length: 15; J: TRBJ1-1; V: TRBV11-3
CDR3: CASSQEGNTQYF; DNA: TGCGCCAGCAGCCAAGAGGGGAATACGCAGTATTTT; D: .; size: .; length: 12; J: TRBJ2-3; V: TRBV4-3
CDR3: CASSLLGVGQPQHF; DNA: TGTGCCAGCAGTTTATTGGGGGTAGGGCAGCCCCAGCATTTT; D: .; size: many; length: 14; J: TRBJ1-5; V: TRBV28
CDR3: CASSYRGGRSTDTQYF; DNA: TGTGCCAGCAGTTACCGGGGAGGGCGTAGCACAGATACGCAGTATTTT; D: TRBD2; size: .; length: 16; J: TRBJ2-3; V: TRBV6-2/TRBV6-3
CDR3: CASSKTRHYGYTF; DNA: TGTGCCAGCAGTAAAACAAGACACTATGGCTACACCTTC; D: .; size: .; length: 13; J: TRBJ1-2; V: TRBV6-2/TRBV6-3
CDR3: CASSKTRADTQYF; DNA: TGTGCCAGCAGCAAGACTAGGGCAGATACGCAGTATTTT; D: .; size: few; length: 13; J: TRBJ2-3; V: TRBV7-2
CDR3: CASSPLGQGAPTKNIQYF; DNA: TGTGCCAGCAGTCCCCTGGGCCAGGGGGCGCCGACCAAAAACATTCAGTACTTC; D: TRBD1; size: .; length: 18; J: TRBJ2-4; V: TRBV28
CDR3: CASSLTAGGTDTQYF; DNA: TGTGCCAGCAGCTTAACAGCGGGAGGCACAGATACGCAGTATTTT; D: TRBD2; size: .; length: 15; J: TRBJ2-3; V: TRBV7-3
CDR3: CASSVGQYQETQYF; DNA: TGCGCCAGCAGCGTAGGACAGTACCAAGAGACCCAGTACTTC; D: .; size: .; length: 14; J: TRBJ2-5; V: TRBV5-1